The 23 T cell receptor beta chains below were found in one sample sequenced in a study of blood T cell repertoires in COVID-19. Produced via immunoSEQ multiplex PCR; TCRdb's table is partial and in-frame only. The table has hundreds of thousands of clones, about 87% seen once; the top ten hold about 3%. The sample taken for sequencing was PBMCs or T cells enriched from blood (not recorded which). Every receptor here comes from a woman aged 45-60 years who had recovered from COVID-19.

The chain has TRBV7-2 and TRBJ1-5; D gene uncertain. This CDR3 is 16 amino acids long. CDR1 SGHTA and CDR2 FQGNSA come from the germline V gene. V shed 1 base and J shed 0 bases, with 10 bases lying between them. CDR3 DNA sequence: TGTGCCAGCAGCTTAGTCCCAGGTTATAGCAATCAGCCCCAGCATTTT. This sequence encodes CASSLVPGYSNQPQHF. Filled out from reference TRBV7-2 and TRBJ1-5, the complete variable domain reads GAGVSQSPSNKVTEKGKDVELRCDPISGHTALYWYRQSLGQGLEFLIYFQGNSAPDKSGLPSDRFSAERTGGSVSTLTIQRTQQEDSAVYLCASSLVPGYSNQPQHFGDGTRLSIL.

This chain connects TRBV7-9 to TRBJ1-4, with 8 bases lining up with TRBD1. With 6 bases clipped from V and 7 bases from J, the junction kept 7 bases outside the gene matches. The CDR3 totals 14 residues. Per the germline V gene, CDR1 is SEHNR and CDR2 is FQNEAQ (reference sequence). CDR3 residues: CASSPGDRFEKLFF. For the CDR3, the DNA is TGTGCCAGCAGTCCTGGGGACAGGTTTGAAAAACTGTTTTTT.

In this sample, this clone turned up a few times. The V gene is TRBV29-1, the J gene TRBJ1-6; 7 bases agree with TRBD1. The CDR3 length is 14 residues. Germline V gene data show CDR1 as SQVTM and CDR2 as ANQGSEA. Trimming cost V 7 bases and J 7 bases; bases outside gene matches: 10. The CDR3 sequence: CSASLGTVNSPLHF. DNA of the CDR3: TGCAGCGCCTCACTTGGGACAGTGAATTCACCCCTCCACTTT.

This chain uses TRBV19 with TRBJ1-5; perhaps TRBD1 as D (5 bases). The CDR3 has 14 amino acids. Per germline, CDR1 LNHDA and CDR2 SQIVND (reference sequence). Trimming shortened V by 8 bases and J by 5 bases, and 16 bases separated the two germline ends. The CDR3 DNA reads as TGTGCCAGTCGACACAGGCCTGGCCATCAGCCCCAGCATTTT. It yields the protein CASRHRPGHQPQHF.

The chain combines TRBV5-6 with TRBJ1-4; D unresolved. Germline V gives CDR1 SGHDT, CDR2 YYEEEE. The CDR3 runs 14 residues. Trimming shortened V by 5 bases and J by 8 bases, and 16 bases separated the two germline ends. CDR3 protein: CASRLTSTGEKLFF. The CDR3 nucleotides read TGTGCCAGCAGACTGACCTCCACCGGGGAAAAACTGTTTTTT.

V is TRBV5-4 and J is TRBJ2-1; 15 bases are a match to TRBD2. CDR3 length: 15 amino acids. V gave up 3 bases and J gave up 7 bases; unmatched junction bases: 2. Germline CDR1 reads SGHNT; CDR2 reads YYREEE (reference sequence). The DNA of the CDR3 is TGTGCCAGCAGCTACGGGACTAGCGGGGGGAATGAGCAGTTCTTC. It specifies CASSYGTSGGNEQFF. Full variable domain (remainder filled in from reference TRBV5-4 and TRBJ2-1): ETGVTQSPTHLIKTRGQQVTLRCSSQSGHNTVSWYQQALGQGPQFIFQYYREEENGRGNFPPRFSGLQFPNYSSELNVNALELDDSALYLCASSYGTSGGNEQFFGPGTRLTVL.

This chain connects TRBV18 to TRBJ2-5, with 9 bases fitting TRBD1. Germline loops: CDR1 KGHSH, CDR2 LQKENI. With 2 bases clipped from V and 1 base from J, the junction kept 5 bases outside the gene matches. The CDR3 totals 16 residues. The DNA for the CDR3 is TGTGCCAGCTCACCAGGAACAGGGGGCTTCCAAGAGACCCAGTACTTC. It translates to CASSPGTGGFQETQYF.

The V call is TRBV9, the J call TRBJ2-1; tentatively, D is TRBD2 (6 bases). The CDR3 is 14 residues long. Germline CDR1 and CDR2: SGDLS and YYNGEE. The germline V and J ends were trimmed by 0 bases and 12 bases, with 16 bases remaining between them. CDR3 bases: TGTGCCAGCAGCGTAGATAGCGGCACTAGTGGGCAGTTCTTC. This codes for CASSVDSGTSGQFF.

This clone has just one count. V and J are TRBV7-6 and TRBJ1-5; unclear D gene. Germline V gene sequence: CDR1 SGHVS, CDR2 FNYEAQ. The CDR3 is made up of 14 amino acids. V was cut by 1 base and J by 4 bases, with 8 bases left in between. The CDR3 loop reads CASSLEFRNQPQHF. The CDR3 nucleotides read TGTGCCAGCAGCTTAGAGTTCCGGAATCAGCCCCAGCATTTT. The full variable domain, with the rest looked up from reference TRBV7-6 and TRBJ1-5, is GAGVSQSPRYKVTKRGQDVALRCDPISGHVSLYWYRQALGQGPEFLTYFNYEAQQDKSGLPNDRFSAERPEGSISTLTIQRTEQRDSAMYRCASSLEFRNQPQHFGDGTRLSIL.

This chain uses TRBV25-1 with TRBJ2-1; the match to TRBD1 covers 11 bases. V dropped 5 bases and J dropped 5; count of bases not matched to a gene: 8. The CDR3 totals 16 residues. Germline lookup yields CDR1 MGHDK and CDR2 SYGVNS. The CDR3 DNA is TGTGCCAGCAGTCCTCTGGGGGGACAGGGGGACAATGAGCAGTTCTTC. Its protein product is CASSPLGGQGDNEQFF.

The rearrangement uses TRBV18 and TRBJ2-3, with a weak D call TRBD2 (5 bases). V lost 5 bases and J lost 4, with 13 bases in between. The CDR3 spans 14 residues. The germline CDR1 and CDR2 sequences are KGHSH and LQKENI. This chain's CDR3 is CASSSFRGSDTQYF. CDR3 bases: TGTGCCAGCTCATCATTCCGGGGATCAGATACGCAGTATTTT.

This chain joins TRBV5-1 and TRBJ2-1; D is unclear. The CDR3 has 13 residues. The germline V gene has CDR1 SGHRS and CDR2 YFSETQ. V lost 0 bases, J lost 6 bases, and 7 bases lay in between. The CDR3 loop is CASSLGHPNEQFF. The CDR3, as DNA: TGCGCCAGCAGCTTGGGGCACCCCAATGAGCAGTTCTTC.

The chain couples TRBV6-5 to TRBJ2-7; the D gene is possibly TRBD2 (5 bases). V lost 2 bases and J lost 1, with 12 bases in between. The CDR3 is made up of 15 amino acids. The germline V gene has CDR1 MNHEY and CDR2 SVGAGI. CDR3: CASSYGAEGSYEQYF. As DNA, the CDR3 is TGTGCCAGCAGTTACGGAGCGGAAGGTTCCTACGAGCAGTACTTC.

This clone came up once. The chain employs TRBV9 and TRBJ2-7; 9 bases align to TRBD1. The CDR3 extends over 15 amino acids. Germline CDR1 is SGDLS and CDR2 is YYNGEE. V gave up 3 bases and J gave up 1 base; unmatched junction bases: 5. CDR3 coding DNA: TGTGCCAGCAGCGAATCCGGGACAGGGTCCTACGAGCAGTACTTC. Its translation is CASSESGTGSYEQYF.

The V and J genes are TRBV18 and TRBJ1-5; D possibly corresponds to TRBD1 (6 bases). CDR3 length: 15 residues. With 6 bases removed from V and 3 bases from J, the gap between germline ends came to 15 bases. In germline, CDR1 is KGHSH, CDR2 LQKENI. CDR3 sequence reads: CASSPTVGANQPQHF. The CDR3 DNA follows: TGTGCCAGCTCGCCCACCGTGGGGGCCAATCAGCCCCAGCATTTT.

The V call is TRBV18, the J call TRBJ2-3; TRBD1 might be the D (6 bases). The CDR3 has 15 amino acids. V was pared by 0 bases and J by 1 base, with 8 bases between. Germline V gives CDR1 KGHSH, CDR2 LQKENI. The CDR3 sequence is CASSPPNRGTDTQYF. DNA for the CDR3: TGTGCCAGCTCACCACCGAACAGGGGCACAGATACGCAGTATTTT.

Concerning this clone: Distinct nucleotide sequences in the sample also encode this CDR3. The rearrangement joins TRBV12-3 or TRBV12-4 to TRBJ1-1, with D hard to call. The CDR3 is 13 amino acids. The germline V and J ends were trimmed by 3 bases and 1 base, with 6 bases remaining between them. The CDR3 DNA reads as TGTGCCAGCAGTTTCGGAGGGAACACTGAAGCTTTCTTT. It is translated as CASSFGGNTEAFF.

V and J are TRBV7-2 and TRBJ1-6; TRBD1 matches 7 bases. Looked up from germline, CDR1 is SGHTA and CDR2 is FQGNSA. Trimming cost V 5 bases and J 9 bases; bases outside gene matches: 10. The CDR3 is 15 amino acids. CDR3 sequence: CASSSSGQPISPLHF. The CDR3 DNA is TGTGCCAGCAGCAGTTCGGGACAGCCAATTTCACCCCTCCACTTT.

This clone was observed at least ten times. J is TRBJ1-5 and V is TRBV27, with 9 bases matching TRBD1. The CDR3 spans 19 residues. Germline V gene lookup returns CDR1 MNHEY and CDR2 SMNVEV (reference sequence). The trim removed 6 bases at V and 5 bases at J, leaving 20 bases unmatched. CDR3 in DNA: TGTGCCAGCAGACCGAAAGGACAGGGGATCTTGTCTTGGGATCAGCCCCAGCATTTT. Encoded protein: CASRPKGQGILSWDQPQHF.

The V call is TRBV10-1, the J call TRBJ1-2; no firm D call. Trimming stripped 5 bases from V and 3 bases from J, with 16 bases between. CDR3 length equals 15 residues. CDR1 is WNHNN and CDR2 is SYGVQD in the germline V gene (reference sequence). Here the CDR3 reads CASSLSADRDYGYTF. CDR3 bases: TGCGCCAGCAGTCTCTCCGCTGATAGAGACTATGGCTACACCTTC.

The rearrangement joins TRBV11-1 to TRBJ2-1, with 10 bases matching TRBD2. Germline V gives CDR1 SGHAT, CDR2 FQDESV (reference sequence). The CDR3 runs 15 residues. V lost 0 bases to trimming and J lost 10 bases; unmatched junction nucleotides: 6. The CDR3 DNA reads TGTGCCAGCAGCTTAGCTGCTAGCGGGAGTGGCGAGCAGTTCTTC. This gives the protein CASSLAASGSGEQFF.

The rearrangement uses TRBV18 and TRBJ2-1; no firm D call. The length of the CDR3 is 14 residues. Germline V CDR1 and CDR2: KGHSH, LQKENI. Trimming left V 1 base short and J 8 bases short, with 12 bases between. In DNA form, the CDR3 reads TGTGCCAGCTCACCACGTCAGGTTAGGTATGAGCAGTTCTTC. Residues: CASSPRQVRYEQFF.

This clone came up a few times. The rearrangement links TRBV28 to TRBJ2-1, with a tentative D call TRBD2 (6 bases). The CDR3 has 16 residues. The ends were cut back, 4 bases at V and 3 bases at J, with 16 bases in the middle. Germline CDR1 and CDR2: MDHEN and SYDVKM. The CDR3 region has the DNA TGTGCCAGCAGTTCGCCCGGAAGGGGACTCTACAATGAGCAGTTCTTC. This encodes CASSSPGRGLYNEQFF.